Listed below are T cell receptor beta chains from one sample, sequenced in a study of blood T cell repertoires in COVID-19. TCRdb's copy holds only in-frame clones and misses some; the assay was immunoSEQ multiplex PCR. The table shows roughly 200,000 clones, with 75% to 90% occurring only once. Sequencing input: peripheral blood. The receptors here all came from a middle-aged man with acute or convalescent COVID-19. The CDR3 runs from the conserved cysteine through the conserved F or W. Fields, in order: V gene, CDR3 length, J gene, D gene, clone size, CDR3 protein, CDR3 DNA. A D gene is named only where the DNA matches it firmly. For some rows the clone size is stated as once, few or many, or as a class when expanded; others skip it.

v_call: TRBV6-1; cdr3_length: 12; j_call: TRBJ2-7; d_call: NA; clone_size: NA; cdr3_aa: CASSDRGEGQYF; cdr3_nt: TGTGCCAGCAGTGACAGGGGCGAGGGGCAGTACTTC
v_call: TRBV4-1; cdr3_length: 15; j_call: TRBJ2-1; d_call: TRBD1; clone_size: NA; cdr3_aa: CASSQGQGSNLGQFF; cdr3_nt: TGCGCCAGCAGCCAGGGACAGGGGAGTAACTTAGGGCAGTTCTTC
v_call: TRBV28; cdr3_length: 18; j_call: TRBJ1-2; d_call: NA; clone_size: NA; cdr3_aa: CASSLWGGDSPILGGYTF; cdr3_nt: TGTGCCAGCAGTTTATGGGGGGGAGACAGCCCCATTTTGGGAGGCTACACCTTC
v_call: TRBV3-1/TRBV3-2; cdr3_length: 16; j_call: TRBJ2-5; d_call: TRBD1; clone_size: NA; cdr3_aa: CASSPARGGAGETQYF; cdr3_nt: TGTGCCAGCAGCCCCGCCCGAGGGGGCGCGGGAGAGACCCAGTACTTC
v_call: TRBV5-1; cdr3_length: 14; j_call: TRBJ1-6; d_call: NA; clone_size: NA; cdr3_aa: CASKMGGVNSPLHF; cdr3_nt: TGCGCCAGCAAGATGGGGGGGGTGAATTCACCCCTCCACTTT
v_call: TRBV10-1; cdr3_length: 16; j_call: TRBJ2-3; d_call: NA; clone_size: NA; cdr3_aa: CASSESPGRTTDTQYF; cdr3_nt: TGCGCCAGCAGTGAGTCCCCAGGGCGGACCACAGATACGCAGTATTTT
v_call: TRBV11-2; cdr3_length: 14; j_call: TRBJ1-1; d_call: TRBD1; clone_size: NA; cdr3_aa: CASSFSRGRSEAFF; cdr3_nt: TGTGCCAGCAGCTTCAGCAGGGGGCGGTCCGAAGCTTTCTTT
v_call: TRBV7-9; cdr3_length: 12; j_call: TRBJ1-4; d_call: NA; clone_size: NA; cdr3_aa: CASRDRNEKLFF; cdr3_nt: TGTGCCAGCAGGGACAGAAATGAAAAACTGTTTTTT
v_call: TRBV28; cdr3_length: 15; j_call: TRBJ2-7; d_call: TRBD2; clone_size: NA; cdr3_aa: CASSSASGGAYEQYF; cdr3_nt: TGTGCCAGCAGTTCCGCTAGCGGGGGGGCCTACGAGCAGTACTTC
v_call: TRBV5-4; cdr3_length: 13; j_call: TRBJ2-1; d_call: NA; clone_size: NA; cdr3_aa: CASSRNRAHEQFF; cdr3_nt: TGTGCCAGCAGCAGGAACAGGGCCCATGAGCAGTTCTTC
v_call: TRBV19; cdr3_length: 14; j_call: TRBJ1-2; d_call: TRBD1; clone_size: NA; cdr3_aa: CASSIGQGAVGYTF; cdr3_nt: TGTGCCAGTAGTATCGGGCAGGGGGCTGTTGGCTACACCTTC
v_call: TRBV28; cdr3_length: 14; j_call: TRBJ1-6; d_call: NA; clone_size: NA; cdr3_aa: CASSYRVGNSPLHF; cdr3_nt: TGTGCCAGCAGTTACAGGGTTGGCAATTCACCCCTCCACTTT
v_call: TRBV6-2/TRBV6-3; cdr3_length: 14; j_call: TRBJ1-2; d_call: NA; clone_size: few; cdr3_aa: CASSYYREGEEGTF; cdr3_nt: TGTGCCAGCAGTTACTACCGAGAGGGTGAGGAGGGCACCTTC
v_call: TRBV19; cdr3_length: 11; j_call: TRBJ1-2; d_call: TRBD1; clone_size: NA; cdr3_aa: CATSGGSGYTF; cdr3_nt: TGTGCCACCTCAGGGGGATCTGGCTACACCTTC
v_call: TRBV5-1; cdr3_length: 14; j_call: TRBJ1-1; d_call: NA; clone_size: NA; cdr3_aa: CASSLVGANTEAFF; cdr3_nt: TGCGCCAGCAGCTTGGTTGGAGCGAACACTGAAGCTTTCTTT
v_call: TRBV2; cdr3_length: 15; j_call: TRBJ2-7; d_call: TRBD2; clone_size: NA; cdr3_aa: CASSYLAGGNYEQYF; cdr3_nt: TGTGCCAGCAGCTATCTAGCGGGGGGAAACTACGAGCAGTACTTC
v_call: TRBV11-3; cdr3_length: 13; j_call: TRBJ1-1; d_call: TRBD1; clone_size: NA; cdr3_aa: CASSDRVNTEAFF; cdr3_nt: TGTGCCAGTTCGGACAGGGTAAACACTGAAGCTTTCTTT
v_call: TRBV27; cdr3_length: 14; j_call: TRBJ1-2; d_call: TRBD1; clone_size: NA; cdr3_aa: CASSLRTGVDGYTF; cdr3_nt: TGTGCCAGCAGTTTAAGGACAGGGGTAGATGGCTACACCTTC
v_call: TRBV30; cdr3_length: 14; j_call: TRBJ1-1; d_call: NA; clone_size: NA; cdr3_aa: CAWSGGRRSTEAFF; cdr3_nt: TGTGCCTGGAGTGGTGGCAGACGGAGCACTGAAGCTTTCTTT
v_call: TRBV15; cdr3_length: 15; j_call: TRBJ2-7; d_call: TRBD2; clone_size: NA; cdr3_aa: CATSRGLADQYEQYF; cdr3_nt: TGTGCCACCAGCAGAGGACTAGCGGACCAGTACGAGCAGTACTTC
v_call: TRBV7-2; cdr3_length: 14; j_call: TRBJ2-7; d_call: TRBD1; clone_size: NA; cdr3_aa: CASSFRDSTYEQYF; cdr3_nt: TGTGCCAGCAGCTTCCGGGACAGTACCTACGAGCAGTACTTC
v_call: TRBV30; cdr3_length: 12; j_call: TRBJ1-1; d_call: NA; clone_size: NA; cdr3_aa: CAWSAQGARAFF; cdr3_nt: TGTGCCTGGAGTGCACAGGGTGCACGAGCTTTCTTT
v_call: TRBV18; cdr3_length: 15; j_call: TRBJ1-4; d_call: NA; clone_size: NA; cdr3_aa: CASSPAGSTNEKLFF; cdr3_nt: TGTGCCAGCTCACCGGCGGGATCAACTAATGAAAAACTGTTTTTT
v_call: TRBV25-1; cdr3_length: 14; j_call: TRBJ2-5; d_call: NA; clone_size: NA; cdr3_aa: CASSEWVGGETQYF; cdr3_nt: TGTGCCAGCAGTGAATGGGTAGGGGGAGAGACCCAGTACTTC
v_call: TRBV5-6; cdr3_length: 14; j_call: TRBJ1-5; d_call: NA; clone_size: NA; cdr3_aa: CASSPGTSNQPQHF; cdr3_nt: TGTGCCAGCAGCCCGGGAACGAGCAATCAGCCCCAGCATTTT